Below, 13 T cell receptor beta chains from the same sample are listed, as sequenced in a study of T cell changes during pregnancy in multiple sclerosis. The protocol was immunoSEQ multiplex PCR, while the TCRdb copy is restricted to in-frame clones and leaves out a portion. Among more than 45,000 clones listed, roughly 93% were seen once. Sequenced material: CD8+ T cells from peripheral blood mononuclear cells, taken in the second trimester of pregnancy. The receptors here all came from a female donor with multiple sclerosis, enrolled in a pregnancy study.

This chain connects TRBV27 to TRBJ2-2; 7 bases match TRBD2. With 5 bases clipped from V and 4 bases from J, the junction kept 13 bases outside the gene matches. CDR3 length equals 17 residues. Germline assignment: CDR1 MNHEY and CDR2 SMNVEV (reference sequence). The CDR3 reads CASSPEVAGPSTGELFF. The CDR3 DNA reads as TGTGCCAGCAGTCCCGAGGTAGCGGGCCCTTCCACCGGGGAGCTGTTTTTT.

The chain employs TRBV5-5 and TRBJ1-1, with 7 bases lining up with TRBD1. Germline V gene sequence: CDR1 SGHKS, CDR2 YYEKEE (reference sequence). The length of the CDR3 is 18 residues. V dropped 4 bases and J dropped 2; count of bases not matched to a gene: 17. CDR3 in amino acids: CASSRSATGEWENTEAFF. CDR3 DNA: TGTGCCAGCAGCCGATCGGCCACAGGGGAGTGGGAAAACACTGAAGCTTTCTTT.

The gene calls are TRBV18 and TRBJ2-1, with 10 bases identical to TRBD1. The CDR3 sequence is 13 residues long. V dropped 3 bases and J dropped 10; count of bases not matched to a gene: 3. Germline loops: CDR1 KGHSH, CDR2 LQKENI. The CDR3 region is CASSPGQGMEQFF. The CDR3, as DNA: TGTGCCAGCTCACCGGGACAGGGGATGGAGCAGTTCTTC.

This chain links TRBV5-1 with TRBJ1-1, with D unclear. V shed 5 bases and J shed 7 bases, with 12 bases lying between them. The CDR3 is 12 residues long. CDR1 and CDR2 (germline): SGHRS, YFSETQ. Here the CDR3 DNA reads TGCGCCAGCAGAATCGGGGATTTTGAAGCTTTCTTT. It is translated as CASRIGDFEAFF.

This clone was observed once. This chain uses TRBV27 with TRBJ2-7, with 9 bases identical to TRBD2. From germline, CDR1 is MNHEY and CDR2 SMNVEV (reference sequence). CDR3 length: 14 amino acids. The V and J ends lost 3 bases and 5 bases, in that order; junction bases with no gene match: 5. DNA for the CDR3: TGTGCCAGCAGTTTGATGCGGGGGGGCAACGAGCAGTACTTC. Translation gives CASSLMRGGNEQYF.

The V and J genes are TRBV4-3 and TRBJ1-4, with TRBD1 identical over 8 bases. V lost 0 bases and J lost 6; bases outside the gene matches: 12. CDR1 is LGHNA, CDR2 YSLEER, per germline. CDR3 length: 18 residues. The CDR3 DNA follows: TGCGCCAGCAGCCAAGAGATAACTTTGGACAGGGTTGATGAAAAACTGTTTTTT. Amino acids: CASSQEITLDRVDEKLFF.

The V call is TRBV5-6, the J call TRBJ1-5; 8 bases are a match to TRBD1. V trimming: 2 bases; J trimming: 3 bases; junction bases outside the gene matches: 7. Per the germline V gene, CDR1 is SGHDT and CDR2 is YYEEEE. The CDR3 consists of 16 residues. The CDR3 DNA reads TGTGCCAGCAGCTTAGGACAGGGTTCAGCCAATCAGCCCCAGCATTTT. This sequence encodes CASSLGQGSANQPQHF.

This sequence joins TRBV10-3 and TRBJ1-3; tentative D call: TRBD1 (6 bases). The CDR3 loop spans 17 amino acids. The V end was cut by 8 bases, the J end by 0 bases, with 20 bases between. Germline assignment: CDR1 ENHRY and CDR2 SYGVKD. The CDR3 here is CAIHPGAGVSSGNTIYF. The CDR3 bases are TGTGCCATCCATCCTGGGGCAGGGGTGAGCTCTGGAAACACCATATATTTT.

The V and J genes are TRBV2 and TRBJ1-1, with 7 nucleotides matching TRBD1. CDR1 is SNHLY and CDR2 is FYNNEI in the germline V gene. The CDR3 sequence is 15 residues long. Germline trimming cut 5 bases from V and 1 base from J; bases unmatched to any gene: 7. The CDR3 sequence is CASSLRTGPNTEAFF. The CDR3 nucleotides are TGTGCCAGCAGTTTGCGGACAGGCCCGAACACTGAAGCTTTCTTT.

The rearrangement uses TRBV7-9 and TRBJ2-7, with a weak D call TRBD2 (6 bases). The CDR3 is 13 amino acids. Trimming cost V 9 bases and J 5 bases, with 17 bases left between them. Per the germline V gene, CDR1 is SEHNR and CDR2 is FQNEAQ (reference sequence). CDR3 DNA: TGTGCCAGTGCCTATGGGGGAGGCAACGAGCAGTACTTC. As protein: CASAYGGGNEQYF.

A single count supports this clone. The V gene is TRBV6-1, the J gene TRBJ2-2; 10 bases fit TRBD1. The J segment lost 4 bases and the V segment lost 3 bases, leaving 5 bases of the junction unmatched. In germline, CDR1 is MNHNS, CDR2 SASEGT. This CDR3 is 16 amino acids long. Here the CDR3 DNA reads TGTGCCAGCAGTGACCGGGACAGGGGTGCCACCGGGGAGCTGTTTTTT. Protein sequence: CASSDRDRGATGELFF.

The gene calls are TRBV4-2 and TRBJ2-3; D perhaps matches TRBD1 (6 bases). This CDR3 comprises 17 residues. The germline CDR1 and CDR2 sequences are LGHNA and YNFKEQ. The germline V and J ends were trimmed by 5 bases and 2 bases, with 20 bases remaining between them. This chain's CDR3 is CASSDRDKGWDTDTQYF. The CDR3 coding sequence is TGTGCCAGCAGCGACCGGGACAAGGGATGGGACACAGATACGCAGTATTTT.

The rearrangement links TRBV27 to TRBJ2-7, with D unresolved. The V and J ends lost 6 bases and 2 bases respectively, with 11 bases between them. The CDR3 is 13 residues long. Per germline, CDR1 MNHEY and CDR2 SMNVEV (reference sequence). The CDR3 reads CASRSRATYEQYF. The CDR3 DNA reads TGTGCCAGCAGGAGTAGAGCCACCTACGAGCAGTACTTC.